Listed below are T cell receptor beta chains from one sample, sequenced in a study of blood T cell repertoires in COVID-19. The method was immunoSEQ multiplex PCR; TCRdb's version includes in-frame clones alone and lacks a portion of them. The table shows around 110,000 clones, with over 75% occurring only once. The specimen was peripheral blood. These receptors originate from a woman between 70 and 85 years old with acute or convalescent COVID-19. The CDR3 runs from the conserved cysteine through the conserved F or W. The order of the fields is clone size, CDR3 length, J gene, V gene, CDR3 protein. Size is omitted from some rows. Given values are once, few, many or a class for expanded clones.

once 14 TRBJ1-2 TRBV3-1/TRBV3-2 CASNPVGGSSGYTF
. 14 TRBJ2-3 TRBV29-1 CSVEGEPRTDTQYF
. 16 TRBJ1-6 TRBV5-1 CASSLEAWGRNSPLHF
. 14 TRBJ1-5 TRBV21-1 CARPRGSFNQPQHF
. 13 TRBJ1-1 TRBV6-2/TRBV6-3 CASSPGAGTEAFF
. 14 TRBJ1-2 TRBV5-4 CASSLGGTDYGYTF
. 16 TRBJ1-1 TRBV9 CASSAQVGGANTEAFF
. 17 TRBJ1-6 TRBV11-2 CASSLNRWSSYNSPLHF
. 11 TRBJ1-1 TRBV20-1 CSARFGTGTFF
few 15 TRBJ1-1 TRBV10-1 CASSVGQGLTTEAFF
. 15 TRBJ2-2 TRBV6-5 CASKVRVGNTGELFF
once 14 TRBJ2-5 TRBV11-2 CASSPGGAKETQYF
once 16 TRBJ1-1 TRBV6-1 CASSEGSERVYTEAFF
. 13 TRBJ1-1 TRBV10-1 CATRQGVDTEAFF
. 16 TRBJ1-2 TRBV5-4 CASSRGDSKANYGYTF
few 15 TRBJ1-3 TRBV11-2 CASSTGFPYRDTRHF
once 16 TRBJ2-2 TRBV19 CASRMGGAVNTGELFF
. 14 TRBJ1-5 TRBV7-2 CASSLPGLYQPQHF
. 14 TRBJ1-4 TRBV11-2 CASSSTGGIEKLFF
. 15 TRBJ2-2 TRBV7-9 CASSTLWGDTGELFF
. 16 TRBJ1-1 TRBV19 CASSVGTGGGATEAFF
. 13 TRBJ1-1 TRBV3-1/TRBV3-2 CASSLRGGGEAFF
. 15 TRBJ2-7 TRBV2 CASSSIRTGSYEQYF
. 14 TRBJ1-1 TRBV7-6 CASSLATGAGGAFF
. 16 TRBJ1-5 TRBV18 CASSLDRVVGNQPQHF
. 12 TRBJ2-7 TRBV7-2 CASSLSSYEQYF
. 15 TRBJ1-2 TRBV12-5 CASGQTQGIGYGYTF
. 14 TRBJ2-2 TRBV4-1 CASSLFGGTGELFF
. 14 TRBJ2-7 TRBV18 CASSKGSTTYEQYF
. 14 TRBJ2-1 TRBV13 CASSFGTGYWEQFF
. 11 TRBJ1-2 TRBV20-1 CSAGPRGGYTF
. 15 TRBJ1-5 TRBV12-5 CASSQTGGSNQPQHF
. 14 TRBJ2-2 TRBV6-2/TRBV6-3 CASSYDRGGGELFF
. 16 TRBJ2-2 TRBV6-6 CASRQGSYENTGELFF
. 14 TRBJ2-3 TRBV5-4 CASTDRGSTDTQYF
. 14 TRBJ2-3 TRBV19 CASSSQGFEDTQYF
. 14 TRBJ2-5 TRBV5-6 CASSFATLQETQYF
. 15 TRBJ1-6 TRBV11-2 CASSSRPGIDSPLHF
. 17 TRBJ1-6 TRBV21-1 CASSLARGLFYNSPLHF
. 13 TRBJ2-2 TRBV3-1/TRBV3-2 CASSQVSTGELFF
. 14 TRBJ2-5 TRBV27 CASSSQGEQETQYF
. 15 TRBJ1-4 TRBV18 CASSPPTGGNEKLFF
once 13 TRBJ1-6 TRBV5-4 CASSTPGNSPLHF
. 18 TRBJ1-6 TRBV25-1 CASSEGLLGAFQRSPLHF
. 14 TRBJ2-7 TRBV2 CASRGDRAPYEQYF
. 17 TRBJ2-5 TRBV7-2 CASSLVWRQGIRETQYF
once 13 TRBJ2-5 TRBV7-8 CASSLAYLETQYF
once 14 TRBJ2-4 TRBV6-2/TRBV6-3 CASSTGTGGSIQYF
once 12 TRBJ1-2 TRBV6-6 CASTRGDYGYTF
. 15 TRBJ1-2 TRBV5-1 CASSSGGSQNYGYTF
. 13 TRBJ1-6 TRBV2 CASRAGGPSPLHF